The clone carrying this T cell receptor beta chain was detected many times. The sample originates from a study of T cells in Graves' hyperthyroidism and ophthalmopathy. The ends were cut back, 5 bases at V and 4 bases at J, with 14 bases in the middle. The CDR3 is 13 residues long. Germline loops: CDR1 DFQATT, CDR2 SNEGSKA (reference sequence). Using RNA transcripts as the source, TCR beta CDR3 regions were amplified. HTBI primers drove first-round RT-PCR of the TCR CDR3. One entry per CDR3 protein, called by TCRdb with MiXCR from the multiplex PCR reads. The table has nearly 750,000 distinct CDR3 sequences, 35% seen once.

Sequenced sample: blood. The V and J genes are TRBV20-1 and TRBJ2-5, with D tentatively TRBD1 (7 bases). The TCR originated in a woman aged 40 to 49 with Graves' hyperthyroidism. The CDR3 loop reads CSAPVQGGETQYF. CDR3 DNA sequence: TGCAGTGCTCCCGTTCAGGGGGGAGAGACCCAGTACTTC.